This TCR beta chain was recovered during a study of tumor and adjacent non-tumor tissue in lung cancer. Findings and caveats of the study: Tumor repertoires had a smaller top 100 clone share than normal lung. Significantly higher TCR diversity was found in tumor than normal lung. Patients with more diverse tumor TCRs had worse survival.

This sample's RNA came from whole unsorted tissue. A modified ARM-PCR protocol with three rounds of nested PCR amplified TCRbeta. One entry per CDR3 protein, called by TCRdb with MiXCR from the multiplex PCR reads. The sample contains roughly 120,000 distinct CDR3 sequences, roughly 73% of which appear only once. For this clonotype: What it recognizes is unknown. At one of its ends the junction is not consistent with the germline gene, which may arise from a read error.

The CDR3 is 13 residues long. Per the germline V gene, CDR1 is LGHNA and CDR2 is YNFKEQ. The sequence was obtained from a woman in her sixties with non-small cell lung cancer. The material sequenced was lung tumor tissue. V usage is TRBV4-2 and J usage is TRBJ2-7, with TRBD1 matching over 7 bases. This CDR3 is CANRLGQTYEHYF. The CDR3 region has the DNA TGTGCCAACAGATTGGGACAGACTTACGAGCACTACTTC.